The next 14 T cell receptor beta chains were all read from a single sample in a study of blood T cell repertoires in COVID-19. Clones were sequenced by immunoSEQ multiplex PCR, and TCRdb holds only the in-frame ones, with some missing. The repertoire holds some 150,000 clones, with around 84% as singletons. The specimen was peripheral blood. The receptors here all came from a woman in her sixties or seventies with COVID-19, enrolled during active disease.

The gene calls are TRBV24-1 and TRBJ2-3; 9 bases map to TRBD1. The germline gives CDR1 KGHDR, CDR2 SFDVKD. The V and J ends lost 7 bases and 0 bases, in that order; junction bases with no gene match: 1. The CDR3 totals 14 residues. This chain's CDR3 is CATSGTGSTDTQYF. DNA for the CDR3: TGTGCCACCAGCGGGACAGGGAGCACAGATACGCAGTATTTT.

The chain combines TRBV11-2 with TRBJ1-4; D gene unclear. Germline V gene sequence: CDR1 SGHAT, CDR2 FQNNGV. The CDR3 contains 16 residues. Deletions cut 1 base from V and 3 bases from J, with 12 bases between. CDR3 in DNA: TGTGCCAGCAGCTTAGCGTATGGCAGGTCTAATGAAAAACTGTTTTTT. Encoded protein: CASSLAYGRSNEKLFF.

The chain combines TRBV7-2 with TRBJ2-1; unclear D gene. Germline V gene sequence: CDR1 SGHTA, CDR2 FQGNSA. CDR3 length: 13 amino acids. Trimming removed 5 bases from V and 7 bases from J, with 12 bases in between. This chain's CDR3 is CASSPYPENEQFF. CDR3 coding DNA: TGTGCCAGCAGCCCCTACCCGGAGAATGAGCAGTTCTTC.

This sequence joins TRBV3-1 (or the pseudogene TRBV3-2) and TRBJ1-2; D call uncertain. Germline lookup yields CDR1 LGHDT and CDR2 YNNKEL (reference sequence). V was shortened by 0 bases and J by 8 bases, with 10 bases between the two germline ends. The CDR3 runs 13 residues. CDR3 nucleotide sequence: TGTGCCAGCAGCCAAGATGAGGTATCCGGCTACACCTTC. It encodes CASSQDEVSGYTF.

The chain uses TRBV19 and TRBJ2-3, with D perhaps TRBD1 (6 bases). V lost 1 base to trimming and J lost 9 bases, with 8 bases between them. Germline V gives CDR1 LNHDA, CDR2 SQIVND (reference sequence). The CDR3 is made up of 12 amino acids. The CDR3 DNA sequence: TGTGCCAGTAGTATAGCGGACAGCACGCAGTATTTT. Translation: CASSIADSTQYF.

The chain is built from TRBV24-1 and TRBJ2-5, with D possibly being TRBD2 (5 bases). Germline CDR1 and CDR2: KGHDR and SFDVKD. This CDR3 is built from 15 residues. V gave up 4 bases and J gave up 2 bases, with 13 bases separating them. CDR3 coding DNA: TGTGCCACCAGTGAACGATCGGGATTGCAAGAGACCCAGTACTTC. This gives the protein CATSERSGLQETQYF.

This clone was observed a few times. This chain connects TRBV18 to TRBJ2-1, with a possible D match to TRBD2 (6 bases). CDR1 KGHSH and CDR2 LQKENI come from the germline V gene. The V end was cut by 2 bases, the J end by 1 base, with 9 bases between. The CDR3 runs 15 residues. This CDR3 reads CASSPEAGSYNEQFF. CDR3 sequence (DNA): TGTGCCAGCTCACCAGAGGCGGGGTCCTACAATGAGCAGTTCTTC.

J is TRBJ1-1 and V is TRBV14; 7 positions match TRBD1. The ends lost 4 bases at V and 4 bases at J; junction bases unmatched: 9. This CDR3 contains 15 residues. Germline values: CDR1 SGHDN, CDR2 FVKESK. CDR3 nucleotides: TGTGCCAGCAGCCGCGAGACAGGGACGGGCACTGAAGCTTTCTTT. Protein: CASSRETGTGTEAFF.

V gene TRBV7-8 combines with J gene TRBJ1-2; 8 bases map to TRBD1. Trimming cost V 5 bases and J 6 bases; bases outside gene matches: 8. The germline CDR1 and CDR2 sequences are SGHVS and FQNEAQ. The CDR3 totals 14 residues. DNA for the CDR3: TGTGCCAGCAGCCCCGGACAGGGTTATCATGGCTACACCTTC. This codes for CASSPGQGYHGYTF.

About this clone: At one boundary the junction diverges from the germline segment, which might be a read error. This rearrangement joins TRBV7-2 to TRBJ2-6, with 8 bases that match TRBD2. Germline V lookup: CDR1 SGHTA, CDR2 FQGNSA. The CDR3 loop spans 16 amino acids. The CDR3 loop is CASCFGGGRGANVLTF. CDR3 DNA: TGTGCCAGCTGCTTCGGCGGGGGGCGGGGGGCCAACGTCCTGACTTTC.

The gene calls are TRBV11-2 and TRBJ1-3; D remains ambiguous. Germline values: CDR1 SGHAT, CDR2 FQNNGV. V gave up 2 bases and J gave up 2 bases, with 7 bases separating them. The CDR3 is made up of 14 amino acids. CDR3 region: CASSLKGAGNTIYF. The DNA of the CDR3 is TGTGCCAGCAGCTTAAAGGGAGCTGGAAACACCATATATTTT.

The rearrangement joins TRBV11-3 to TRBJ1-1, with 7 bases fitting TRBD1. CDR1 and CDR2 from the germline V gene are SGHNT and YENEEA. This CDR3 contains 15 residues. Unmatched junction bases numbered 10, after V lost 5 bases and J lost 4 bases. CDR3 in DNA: TGTGCCAGCAGCCAACGGACAGGCGAGACCACTGAAGCTTTCTTT. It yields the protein CASSQRTGETTEAFF. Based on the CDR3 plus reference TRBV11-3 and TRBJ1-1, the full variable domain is EAGVVQSPRYKIIEKKQPVAFWCNPISGHNTLYWYLQNLGQGPELLIRYENEEAVDDSQLPKDRFSAERLKGVDSTLKIQPAELGDSAVYLCASSQRTGETTEAFFGQGTRLTVV.

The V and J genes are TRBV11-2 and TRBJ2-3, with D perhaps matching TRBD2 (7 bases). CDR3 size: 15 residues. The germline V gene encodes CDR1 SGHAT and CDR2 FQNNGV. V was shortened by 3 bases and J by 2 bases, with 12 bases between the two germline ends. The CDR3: CASSFNGGATDTQYF. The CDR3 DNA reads TGTGCCAGCAGCTTTAATGGGGGGGCCACAGATACGCAGTATTTT.

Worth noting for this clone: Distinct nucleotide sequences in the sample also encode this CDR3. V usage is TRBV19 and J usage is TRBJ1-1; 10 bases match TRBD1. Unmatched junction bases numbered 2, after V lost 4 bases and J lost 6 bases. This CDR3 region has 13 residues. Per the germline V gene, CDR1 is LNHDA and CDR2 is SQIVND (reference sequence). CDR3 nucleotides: TGTGCCAGTAGTACTGGGACAGGGGCTGAAGCTTTCTTT. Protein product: CASSTGTGAEAFF.